This T cell receptor (beta chain) was found in a study of naive and memory T cell subsets (TCRdb year 2017). With respect to the entire study: Sorted naive and memory T cell subsets from peripheral blood were analyzed in the study using a UMI-based, open-source pipeline for TCR alpha and beta sequencing. RNA was DNase-treated and reverse transcribed with TCR constant-region primers, mostly using SuperScript III. IgG serology results and the functional CMV T cell responses were in complete agreement.

From the second PCR step on, the TCR alpha and beta chain libraries were amplified in separate reactions. CMV status of each donor was established by measuring IFNgamma production from CD4+ T cells after fresh PBMCs were stimulated overnight with CMV viral lysate. Using Miltenyi beads, CD4 T cells were first positively selected, and CD8 T cells were then positively selected from the CD4-negative fraction. Cells stained for CD3, CD4, CD8, CD45RA, CD27 and a live/dead dye were sorted on a BD Aria II into four subsets by CD45RA and CD27. Blood was obtained from a few healthy volunteers, and the blood from each volunteer was fractionated into CD4 and CD8 T cells and subsequently into four differentiation subsets. About 110 ml of peripheral blood was collected from each donor, and PBMC were isolated from the blood using Ficoll-Paque PLUS density-gradient centrifugation. Sorted cells were lysed in RLT buffer, and RNA was extracted with a Qiagen RNeasy kit and stored at -80°C.

For this chain, trimming is 5 bases at the V end and 3 bases at the J end, and the number of junction bases without a gene match is 10. From a lookup of the germline V gene, CDR1 and CDR2 are MGHDK and SYGVNS. Counted from cysteine to phenylalanine, this CDR3 has 15 amino acids. Only CDR3 DNA is held: 45 bases, read in frame from base 1. The method behind the library was UMI-ligation and nested PCR. To cover both TRBC1 and TRBC2, the beta constant-region primer consisted of an equimolar mix of two oligonucleotides. The ligated cDNA went through four rounds of PCR with nested alpha and beta constant-region primers together with the SP2 primer. A single-stranded oligonucleotide bearing the SP2 primer plus a 12-nucleotide UMI was ligated onto the 3' end of the cDNA by T4 RNA ligase 1. Incubation of the ligation reaction was carried out at 16 degrees C for about 19-25 hours. To avoid over-amplification, PCR2 was usually performed as a SYBR Green qPCR and halted once a predetermined threshold was reached. Every purification after the first one was done using Agencourt AMPure XP magnetic beads. Libraries were quantified by Qubit and checked on a TapeStation, with a main peak expected near 650 bp. Pooled libraries were sequenced on an Illumina MiSeq with v2 2x251 paired-end kits, typically giving roughly 0.85-2.2 million reads per sample. Libraries were pooled at around 4 nM per sample, and about 4.5-7% PhiX was added to improve cluster recognition. The original pipeline was this. V and J genes were assigned to Demultiplexor-processed FASTQ reads by Decombinator through tag matching, with a single base-pair mismatch being allowed. Collapsinator used UMIs to correct both sequencing errors and frequency errors arising from PCR heterogeneity. TCRs were translated and CDR3s were extracted from the conserved cysteine to the FGXG phenylalanine by CDR3Translator, with non-productive sequences being flagged. Gini, Shannon entropy and inverse Simpson indices were calculated on repertoires that had been subsampled to equal numbers of UMI-defined TCRs. Clonotype abundance distributions were fitted to a power law by maximum likelihood within the linear range. When run on a single naive CD8 sample, MIGEC and the pipeline yielded similar UMI counts, similar unique TCR numbers and similar clonal distributions. One analysis removed from the naive repertoire any naive TCRs that were also found in any memory subset from the same donor. The repertoires were searched for just under 7,500 CMV-associated CDR3 sequences that had been compiled from VDJdb and a published dataset. TCRdb reran the public reads through fastp at Q25 and MiXCR, keeping productive beta chains. Every distinct CDR3 protein forms one entry, paired with its most common genes and DNA. The V and J calls here are based on TCRdb, not the publication. Here the sample has just over 80,000 distinct CDR3 sequences; 8% to 9.5% occur a single time. The biggest ten clones account for 1.2% of the sample.

Results the study describes overall, beyond this receptor: Clonotypes were defined as single alpha or beta chain sequences, not paired alpha/beta receptors. In both CD4 and CD8 cells, the Gini index increased while Shannon and inverse Simpson diversity decreased from naive through CM, EM and EMRA. TCR abundance followed a power law with an exponent that was different for naive and memory subsets but consistent across the three individuals. Once error correction was done, more than 90% of naive TCR sequences showed up just once, which made the naive abundance distributions much steeper than those of the memory subsets. Naive repertoires, especially CD8, contained a few larger clonotypes, possibly memory cells re-expressing CD45RA. The repertoire findings for the naive and memory subsets could not be validated against a ground truth, as none was available. RNA-based TCR counts may be influenced by expression changes linked to T cell activation and differentiation.

Concerning this clonotype: Which antigen it targets is not known. No base qualities exist here, and no much larger clone lies one base off it.

Source material: naive CD8+ T cells from blood. What the cell subset or site label conveys for this sample: naive T cells, CD45RA high CD27+. The origin of this receptor is a human donor in good health. Recombination joined TRBV25-1 with TRBJ2-7, with 7 middle bases fitting TRBD2. The nucleotide sequence is given as TGTGCCAGCAGTCGCCTAGCGGATGGAAACTACGAGCAGTACTTC. This translates into CASSRLADGNYEQYF.